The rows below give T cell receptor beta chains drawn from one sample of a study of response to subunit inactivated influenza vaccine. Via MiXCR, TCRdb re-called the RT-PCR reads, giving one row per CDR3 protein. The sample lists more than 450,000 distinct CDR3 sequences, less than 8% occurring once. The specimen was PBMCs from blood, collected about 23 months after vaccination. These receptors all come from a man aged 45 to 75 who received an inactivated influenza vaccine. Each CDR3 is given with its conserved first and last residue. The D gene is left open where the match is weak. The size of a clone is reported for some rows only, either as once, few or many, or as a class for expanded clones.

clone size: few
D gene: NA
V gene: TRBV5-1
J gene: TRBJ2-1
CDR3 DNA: TGCGCCAGCAGCTTGGAGGTGGGAGAGTGGAATGAGCAGTTCTTC
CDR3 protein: CASSLEVGEWNEQFF

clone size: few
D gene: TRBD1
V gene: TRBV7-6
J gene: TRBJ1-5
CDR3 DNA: TGTGCCAGCAGCCCTCTGGGGACCGGGACAGGGAATCAGCCCCAGCATTTT
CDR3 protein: CASSPLGTGTGNQPQHF

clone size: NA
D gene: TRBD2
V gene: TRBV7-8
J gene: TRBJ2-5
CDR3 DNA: TGTGCCAGCAGCTTAGTCCTTAGCGGGGGAAGCCAAGAGACCCAGTACTTC
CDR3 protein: CASSLVLSGGSQETQYF

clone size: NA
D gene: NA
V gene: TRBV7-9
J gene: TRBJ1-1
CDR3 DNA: TGTGCCAGCAGCTTAAGCCCCGGAGCTTTCTTT
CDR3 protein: CASSLSPGAFF

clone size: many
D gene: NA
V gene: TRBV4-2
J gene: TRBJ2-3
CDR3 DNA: TGTGCCAGCAGCCAAGATAGGTCCAGCACAGATACGCAGTATTTT
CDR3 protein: CASSQDRSSTDTQYF

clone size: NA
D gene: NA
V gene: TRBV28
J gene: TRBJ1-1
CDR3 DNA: TGTGCCAGCAGTTACAACCCAGGGGAAGGGGGTGAAGCTTTCTTT
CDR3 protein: CASSYNPGEGGEAFF

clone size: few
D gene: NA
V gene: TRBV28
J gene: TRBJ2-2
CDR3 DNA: TGTGCCAGCAGTTTCCAGCGGGCATACACCGGGGAGCTGTTTTTT
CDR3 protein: CASSFQRAYTGELFF

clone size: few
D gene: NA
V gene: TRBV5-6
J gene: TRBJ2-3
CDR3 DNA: TGTGCCAGCAGCATCGGACAGACTAGCACAGATACGCAGTATTTT
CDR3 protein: CASSIGQTSTDTQYF

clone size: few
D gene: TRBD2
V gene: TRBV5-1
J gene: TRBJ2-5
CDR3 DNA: TGCGCCAGCAGCTTCGGGGGGGGCCTCCAAGAGACCCAGTACTTC
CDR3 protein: CASSFGGGLQETQYF

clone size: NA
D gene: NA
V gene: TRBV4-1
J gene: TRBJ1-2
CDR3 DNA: TGCGCCAGCAGCCAAGGGCCGGGAACCGAGGTTGGCTACACCTTC
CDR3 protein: CASSQGPGTEVGYTF

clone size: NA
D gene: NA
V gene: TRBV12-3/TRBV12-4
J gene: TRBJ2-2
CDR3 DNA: TGTGCCAGCAACCCTAGGACAAGGACCGGGGAGCTGTTTTTT
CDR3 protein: CASNPRTRTGELFF

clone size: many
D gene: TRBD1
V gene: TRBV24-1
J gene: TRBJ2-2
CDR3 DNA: TGTGCCACCAGTGATCCGGGACAGGGGACCGGGGAGCTGTTTTTT
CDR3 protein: CATSDPGQGTGELFF

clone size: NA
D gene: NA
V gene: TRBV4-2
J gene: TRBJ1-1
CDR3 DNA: TGTGCCAGCAGCCAAGATAGCCCGGGACGGGCTTTCTTT
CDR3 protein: CASSQDSPGRAFF

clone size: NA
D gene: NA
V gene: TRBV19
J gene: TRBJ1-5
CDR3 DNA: TGTGCCAGTAGGCGACAGATCTATAGCAATCAGCCCCAGCATTTT
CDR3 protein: CASRRQIYSNQPQHF

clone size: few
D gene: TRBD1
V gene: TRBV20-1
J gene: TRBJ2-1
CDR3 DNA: TGCAGTGCTATACAGGGGGTTGAGCAGTTCTTC
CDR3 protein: CSAIQGVEQFF

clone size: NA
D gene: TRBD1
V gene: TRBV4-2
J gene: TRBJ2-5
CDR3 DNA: TGTGCCAGCAGCCCGCAGACAGGGGGAACTACGGAGACCCAGTACTTC
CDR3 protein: CASSPQTGGTTETQYF

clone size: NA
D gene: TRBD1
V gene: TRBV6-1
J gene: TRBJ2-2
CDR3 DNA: TGTGCCGGCAGGGGACAGGGGATGGACGGGGAGCTGTTTTTT
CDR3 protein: CAGRGQGMDGELFF

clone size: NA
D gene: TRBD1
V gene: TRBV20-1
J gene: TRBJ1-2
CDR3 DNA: TGCAGTGCTAGAGAGCCCACAGGGACAGGAGGACGGGGCTACACCTTC
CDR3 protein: CSAREPTGTGGRGYTF

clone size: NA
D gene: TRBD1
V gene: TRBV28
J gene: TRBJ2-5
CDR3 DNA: TGTGCCAGCAGGACAGGGGGTTCCCAAGAGACCCAGTACTTC
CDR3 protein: CASRTGGSQETQYF

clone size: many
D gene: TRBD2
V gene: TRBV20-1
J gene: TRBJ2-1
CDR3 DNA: TGCAGTGCGGCCGGGGCTAGCGGGTCGAATGAGCAGTTCTTC
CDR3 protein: CSAAGASGSNEQFF

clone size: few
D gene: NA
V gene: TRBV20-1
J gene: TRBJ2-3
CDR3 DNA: TGCAGTGCTAGGGACAGATTGACAGATACGCAGTATTTT
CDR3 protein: CSARDRLTDTQYF

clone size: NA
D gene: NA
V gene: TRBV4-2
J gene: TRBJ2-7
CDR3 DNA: TGTGCCAGCAGCCAAGAACGGGGGGCCCCCTACGAGCAGTACTTC
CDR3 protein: CASSQERGAPYEQYF

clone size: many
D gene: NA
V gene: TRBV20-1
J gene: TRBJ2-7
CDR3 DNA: TGCAGTGCCAGAGGAGGGAGCTCCTACGAGCAGTACTTC
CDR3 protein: CSARGGSSYEQYF

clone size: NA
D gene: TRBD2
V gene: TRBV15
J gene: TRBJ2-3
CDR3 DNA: TGTGCCACCAGCAGGGCACTAGCGGGGGGCACAGATACGCAGTATTTT
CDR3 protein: CATSRALAGGTDTQYF

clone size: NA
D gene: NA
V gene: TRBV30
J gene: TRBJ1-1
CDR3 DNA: TGTGCCTGGAGGGAATCTGGGCGGGGAACTGAAGCTTTCTTT
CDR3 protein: CAWRESGRGTEAFF

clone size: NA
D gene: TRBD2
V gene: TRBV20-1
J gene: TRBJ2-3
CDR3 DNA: TGCAGTGCTAGGGATGCGGGGGGGCGCACAGATACGCAGTATTTT
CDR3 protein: CSARDAGGRTDTQYF

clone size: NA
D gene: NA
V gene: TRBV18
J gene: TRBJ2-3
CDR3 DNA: TGTGCCAGCTCACCTTCCGGAGTAGATACGCAGTATTTT
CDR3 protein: CASSPSGVDTQYF

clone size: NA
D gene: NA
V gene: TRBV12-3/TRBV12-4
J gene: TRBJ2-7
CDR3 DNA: TGTGCCAGCAGCCCCGTTTCCCCTAGGACCTCCTACGAGCAGTACTTC
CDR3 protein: CASSPVSPRTSYEQYF

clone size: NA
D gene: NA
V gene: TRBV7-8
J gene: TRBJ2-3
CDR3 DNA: TGTGCCAGCAGCCCAAAATTAGGACAGCGCACAGATACGCAGTATTTT
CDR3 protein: CASSPKLGQRTDTQYF

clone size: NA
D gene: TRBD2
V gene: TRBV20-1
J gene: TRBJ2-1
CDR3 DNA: TGCAGTGCTATTAGCGGGAGTGTAAATGAGCAGTTCTTC
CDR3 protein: CSAISGSVNEQFF

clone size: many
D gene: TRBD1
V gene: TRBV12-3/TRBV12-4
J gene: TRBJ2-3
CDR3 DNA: TGTGCCAGCAGTACCCGGGACAGGGGGGATACGCAGTATTTT
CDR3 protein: CASSTRDRGDTQYF

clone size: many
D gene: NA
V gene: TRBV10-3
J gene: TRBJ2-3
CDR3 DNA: TGTGCCATCAGTGCCTACAGCACAGATACGCAGTATTTT
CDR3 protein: CAISAYSTDTQYF

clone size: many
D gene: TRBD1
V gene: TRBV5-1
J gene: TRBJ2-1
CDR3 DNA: TGCGCCAGCAGCTTGGGGACAGGGAATGGTGATGAGCAGTTCTTC
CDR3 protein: CASSLGTGNGDEQFF

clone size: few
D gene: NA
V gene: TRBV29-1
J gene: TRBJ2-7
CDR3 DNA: TGCAGCGGGCTTATCTCCGGACCCGGCGGCACCGAGCAGTACTTC
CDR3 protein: CSGLISGPGGTEQYF

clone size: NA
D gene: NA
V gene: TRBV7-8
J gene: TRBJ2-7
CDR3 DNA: TGTGCCAGCAGCTTAAAGGTTGCGGCAGGGGCGGGGAAGACTTACGAGCAGTACTTC
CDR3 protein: CASSLKVAAGAGKTYEQYF

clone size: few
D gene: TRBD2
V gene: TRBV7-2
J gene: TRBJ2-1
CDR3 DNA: TGTGCCAGCAGCTTAGAGGCTAGCGGGAGCTTCAATGAGCAGTTCTTC
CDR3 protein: CASSLEASGSFNEQFF

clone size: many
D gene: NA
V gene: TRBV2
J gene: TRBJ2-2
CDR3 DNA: TGTGCCAGCAGTGGGGGGATGAACACCGGGGAGCTGTTTTTT
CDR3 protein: CASSGGMNTGELFF

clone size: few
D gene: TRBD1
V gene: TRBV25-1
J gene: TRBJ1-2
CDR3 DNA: TGTGCCAGCAGTGACTCGACAGGGGGCGCAGTCTACACCTTC
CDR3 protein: CASSDSTGGAVYTF

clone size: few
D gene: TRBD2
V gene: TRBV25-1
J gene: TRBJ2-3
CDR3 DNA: TGTGCCAGCAGTGAAACGGCGGGGGGGCGTGTAGATACGCAGTATTTT
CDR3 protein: CASSETAGGRVDTQYF

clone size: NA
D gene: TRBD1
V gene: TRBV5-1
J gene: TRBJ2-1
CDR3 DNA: TGCGCCAGCAGCTTAGAGGTAACAGGGGTCGCCTACAATGAGCAGTTCTTC
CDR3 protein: CASSLEVTGVAYNEQFF

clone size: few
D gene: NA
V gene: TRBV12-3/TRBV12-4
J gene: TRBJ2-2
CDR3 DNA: TGTGCCAGCTTACCCAATGGAGGGTTCACCGGGGAGCTGTTTTTT
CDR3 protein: CASLPNGGFTGELFF

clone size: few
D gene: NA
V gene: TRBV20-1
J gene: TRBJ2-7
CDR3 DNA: TGCAGTGCCTACCACCCCCTCGGCGAGCAGTACTTC
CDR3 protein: CSAYHPLGEQYF

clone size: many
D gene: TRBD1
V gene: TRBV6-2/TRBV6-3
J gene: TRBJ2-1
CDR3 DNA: TGTGCCAGCAGTTACTCCCCCGGGACAGGTATATACAATGAGCAGTTCTTC
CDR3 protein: CASSYSPGTGIYNEQFF

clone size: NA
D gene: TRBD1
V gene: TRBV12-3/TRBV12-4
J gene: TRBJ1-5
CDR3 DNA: TGTGCCAGCAGCTTGCCTCGACAGGGGGGGTATAGCAATCAGCCCCAGCATTTT
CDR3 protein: CASSLPRQGGYSNQPQHF

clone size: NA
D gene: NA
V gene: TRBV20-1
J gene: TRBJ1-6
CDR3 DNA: TGCAGTGCTAGATCCCTTGAGGCAGGGGATTCACCCCTCCACTTT
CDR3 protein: CSARSLEAGDSPLHF

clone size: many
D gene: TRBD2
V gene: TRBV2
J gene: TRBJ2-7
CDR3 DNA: TGTGCCAGCAGGGAGAACCTAGCGGGATCTTACGAGCAGTACTTC
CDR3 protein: CASRENLAGSYEQYF

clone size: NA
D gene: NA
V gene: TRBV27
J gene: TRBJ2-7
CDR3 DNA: TGTGCCAGCAGCAAAAATGCGGTGAGAACCTCCTACGAGCAGTACTTC
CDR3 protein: CASSKNAVRTSYEQYF

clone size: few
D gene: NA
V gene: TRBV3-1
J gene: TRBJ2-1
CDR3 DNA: TGTGCCAGCAGCCAAAACCGTGTGCAGTTCTTC
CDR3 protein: CASSQNRVQFF

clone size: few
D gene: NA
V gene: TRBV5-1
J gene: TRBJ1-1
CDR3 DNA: TGCGCCAGCAGCTTTACCGGACAGTCCAACACTGAAGCTTTCTTT
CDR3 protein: CASSFTGQSNTEAFF